This T cell receptor beta chain derives from a study of T cells in women clearing cervical HPV infection. Study information: HLA type stays a possible confounder, typing being limited. Study-level findings and limits: Repertoire richness, not evenness, was significantly elevated in CIN3+ cases versus controls.

CDR3 length: 13 amino acids. The V and J ends lost 2 bases and 4 bases respectively, with 6 bases between them. MY09/MY11 PCR detected cervical HPV DNA; dot-blot assigned genotypes. The table came from immunoSEQ multiplex PCR; TCRdb's copy has only in-frame clones and leaves some out. This sample's table reports 30,000 or so clones. As for this clone: No antigen is known for it. The read halts 3 residues ahead of the CDR3 end, with the missing end drawn from the germline J gene.

Sequencing was done on a sample of blood buffy coat. The V and J genes are TRBV12-3 or TRBV12-4 and TRBJ2-4, with D uncertain. This TCR was sampled from a woman aged 18 to 75 with a cervical HPV16 infection that either progressed to CIN3+ or cleared (not recorded which). Incomplete CDR3 DNA: TGTGCCAGCAGTTTAACGGTTAAAAACATT. It translates to CASSLTVKNI. The whole CDR3 sequence is CASSLTVKNIQYF.